This T cell receptor beta chain was identified in a study of OX40 agonist ivuxolimab in advanced cancers. Study-wide results and limits: Averaged across samples, CD8+ T cells carried more expanded clones than CD4+ did.

The CDR3 runs to 13 residues. V dropped 4 bases and J dropped 1 base, with 8 bases sitting between them. CDR1 and CDR2 from the germline V gene are MNHEY and SVGAGI. Regarding this clone: Antigen unknown.

Clones were read by immunoSEQ multiplex PCR, and TCRdb kept only the in-frame ones, dropping some. Seen here are tens of thousands of clones, around four fifths observed once, and the top ten hold roughly 13%. The chain is built from TRBV6-5 and TRBJ2-7; D unclear. The clonotype originates from an adult with an advanced solid tumor such as melanoma, head and neck, liver or kidney cancer. The sample consisted of CD4+ or CD8+ T cells sorted from blood, taken in a trial of the OX40 agonist ivuxolimab. The CDR3 nucleotides read TGTGCCAGCAGTTGGGGAAGGTCCTACGAGCAGTACTTC. Translation gives CASSWGRSYEQYF.